This is a list of T cell receptor beta chains from one sample in a study of graft-versus-host responses after intestinal transplantation. For these TCRs, the target antigens are not known. Clones were read by immunoSEQ multiplex PCR, and TCRdb kept only the in-frame ones, dropping some. The sample yields about 90,000 clones, roughly 90% seen once. The sequenced sample was unstimulated CD4+ T cells sorted from spleen or lymph node cells, obtained before transplant. Receptors were obtained from a human donor who was the organ donor for an intestinal transplant. The CDR3 runs from the conserved cysteine through the conserved F or W.

j_gene | v_gene | CDR3aa
TRBJ2-4 | TRBV28 | CASSGADLNIQYF
. | TRBV2 | CASGARQDAYEQYF
TRBJ1-2 | TRBV29-1 | CSVARPGENYGYTF
TRBJ2-1 | TRBV28 | CASRGASGTFNEQFF
TRBJ2-1 | TRBV5-1 | CASSLQDSVGEQFF
TRBJ2-7 | TRBV18 | CASSGLAGGQSYEQYF
TRBJ2-1 | TRBV5-5 | CASSRRYSPQNYEQFF
TRBJ2-5 | TRBV19 | CASSYWGDVETQYF
TRBJ1-1 | TRBV30 | CAWSVGGGTEAFF
TRBJ1-2 | TRBV6-5 | CASSYGPRGDYGYTF
TRBJ2-1 | TRBV9 | CASSVTGLTNNEQFF
TRBJ2-2 | TRBV19 | CASSPGTTGELFF
TRBJ1-4 | TRBV5-4 | CASSFRPGGEKLFF
TRBJ1-4 | TRBV18 | CASSQGARAGAEKLFF
TRBJ1-1 | TRBV6-1 | CASSDQGGREAFF
TRBJ2-5 | TRBV29-1 | CSVRPIDKKTQYF
TRBJ2-7 | TRBV7-9 | CASSSGTSLRLGGEQYF
TRBJ2-7 | TRBV5-1 | CASRDRTSAHISYEQYF
TRBJ1-1 | TRBV10-3 | CAISESRGGGSALEAFF
TRBJ2-7 | TRBV7-9 | CASSSRQGANEQYF
TRBJ2-7 | TRBV2 | CASTRLVTYEQYF
TRBJ1-2 | TRBV5-8 | CASSLVWPGYTF
TRBJ2-3 | TRBV30 | CAWGPGGGSTDTQYF
TRBJ1-1 | TRBV28 | CASSLAGYQAFF
TRBJ1-4 | TRBV5-5 | CASSHGLRLFF
TRBJ1-5 | TRBV6-5 | CASSYGDRRNQPQHF
TRBJ2-1 | TRBV9 | CASSVGGGLSYNEQFF
TRBJ1-5 | TRBV16 | CASSQSSGQGDQPQHF
TRBJ1-2 | TRBV5-4 | CASSLKEVGSDGYTF
TRBJ2-2 | TRBV18 | CASSPSYGNTGELFF
TRBJ2-7 | TRBV5-1 | CASSPASGGRLELYEQYF
TRBJ2-7 | TRBV30 | CAWSAQMVARNEQYF
TRBJ2-3 | TRBV27 | CASRRLAGSTDTQYF
TRBJ2-7 | TRBV29-1 | CSVERGKGREQYF
TRBJ2-3 | TRBV4-2 | CASSQGSGWRGTDTQYF
TRBJ1-1 | TRBV28 | CASSLPLTGLNTEAFF
TRBJ2-3 | TRBV7-3 | CASSLRGAGGTGGDTQYF
TRBJ2-2 | TRBV2 | CASIERETTGELFF
TRBJ2-5 | TRBV4-2 | CASSHGRGVGDGFQETQYF
TRBJ2-3 | TRBV15 | CATSREWAGGPTDTQYF
TRBJ2-3 | TRBV27 | CASSFLSGSVTQYF
TRBJ1-2 | TRBV28 | CAPVGDRGPNYGYTF
TRBJ2-7 | TRBV4-2 | CASSQAGGGYEQYF
TRBJ1-2 | TRBV21-1 | CASSREGIGLYGYTF
TRBJ1-5 | TRBV27 | CASSLKSIFQGDQPQHF
TRBJ2-2 | TRBV5-6 | CASSLWDRANTGELFF
TRBJ2-7 | TRBV12-5 | CASGPPGQGFYEQYF
TRBJ2-5 | TRBV28 | CASSFVPGAETQYF
TRBJ2-6 | TRBV5-4 | CASSLGTGFSGANVLTF
TRBJ2-3 | TRBV9 | CASSLTSTDTQYF
TRBJ2-7 | TRBV7-8 | CASSLAGRGLTYEQYF
TRBJ1-1 | TRBV6-5 | CASRETGGKAFF
TRBJ2-7 | TRBV18 | CASSPAGSYEQYF